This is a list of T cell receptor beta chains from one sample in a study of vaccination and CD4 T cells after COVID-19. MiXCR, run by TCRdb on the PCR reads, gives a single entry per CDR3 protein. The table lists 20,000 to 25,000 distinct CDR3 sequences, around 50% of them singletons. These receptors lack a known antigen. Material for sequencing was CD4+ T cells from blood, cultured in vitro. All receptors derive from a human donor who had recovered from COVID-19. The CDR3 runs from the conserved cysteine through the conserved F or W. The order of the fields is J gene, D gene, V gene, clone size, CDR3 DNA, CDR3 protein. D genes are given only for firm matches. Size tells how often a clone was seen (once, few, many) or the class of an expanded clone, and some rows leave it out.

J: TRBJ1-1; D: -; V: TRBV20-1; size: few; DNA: TGCAGTGCTAGAGATCGTAGCAGGAACACTGAAGCTTTCTTT; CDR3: CSARDRSRNTEAFF
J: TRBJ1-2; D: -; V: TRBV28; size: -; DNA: TGTGCCAGCATGGCGACAGTCAAAGGTTATGGCTACACCTTC; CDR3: CASMATVKGYGYTF
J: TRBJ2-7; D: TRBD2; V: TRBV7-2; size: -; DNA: TGTGCCAGCAGCCCCGGGACTAGCGGGAGTTTTCAGTACTTC; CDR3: CASSPGTSGSFQYF
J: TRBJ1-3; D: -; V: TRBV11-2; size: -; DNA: TGTGCCAGCAGCCCCGCCGGGGGAGCAGGAAACACCATATATTTT; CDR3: CASSPAGGAGNTIYF
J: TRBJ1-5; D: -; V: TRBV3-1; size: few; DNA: TGTGCCAGCAGGTCCGACAGGCTGATGGGCAATCAGCCCCAGCATTTT; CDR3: CASRSDRLMGNQPQHF
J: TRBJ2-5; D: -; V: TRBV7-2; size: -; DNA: TGTGCCAGCAGCTTCAGCCCTAACCGATACCCAAGAGAGACCCAGTACTTC; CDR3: CASSFSPNRYPRETQYF
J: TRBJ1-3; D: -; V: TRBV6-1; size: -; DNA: TGTGCCAGCCGGACAGAGCAAGGTGGAAACACCATATATTTT; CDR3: CASRTEQGGNTIYF
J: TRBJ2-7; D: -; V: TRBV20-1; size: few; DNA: TGCAGTGCTATGGGATTTGGGTCCCTCGAGCAGTACTTC; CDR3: CSAMGFGSLEQYF
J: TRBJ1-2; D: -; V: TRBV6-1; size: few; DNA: TGTGCCAGCACGACGGGCGGGCCACGGGGCTATGGCTACACCTTC; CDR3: CASTTGGPRGYGYTF
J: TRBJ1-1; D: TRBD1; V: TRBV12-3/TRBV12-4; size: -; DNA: TGTGCCAGCAGCTCCCAATCGACAGGGGACACTGAAGCTTTCTTT; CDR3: CASSSQSTGDTEAFF
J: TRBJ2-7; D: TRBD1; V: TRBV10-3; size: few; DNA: TGTGCCATCAGCTCCGGGACAGGGGATTTCGAGCAGTACTTC; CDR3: CAISSGTGDFEQYF
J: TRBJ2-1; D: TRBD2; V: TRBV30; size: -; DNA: TGTGCCTGTACTACCGGGACTAGCGGCTACAATGAGCAGTTCTTC; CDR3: CACTTGTSGYNEQFF
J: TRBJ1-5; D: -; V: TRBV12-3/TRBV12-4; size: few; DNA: TGTGCCAGCAGTAGGGACGGTGGCAATCAGCCCCAGCATTTT; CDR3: CASSRDGGNQPQHF
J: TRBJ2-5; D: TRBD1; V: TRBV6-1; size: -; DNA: TGTGCCAGCAGTCCCCAGACCTACAGGGGCCGCTTCCAAGAGACCCAGTACTTC; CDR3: CASSPQTYRGRFQETQYF
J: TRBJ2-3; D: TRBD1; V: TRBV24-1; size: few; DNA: TGTGCCACCGGGTTGACAGGGGGCAAAGATACGCAGTATTTT; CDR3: CATGLTGGKDTQYF
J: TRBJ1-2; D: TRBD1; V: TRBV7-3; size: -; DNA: TGTGCCAGCAGCTTAGGGACAGGGAGGACCTATGGCTACACCTTC; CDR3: CASSLGTGRTYGYTF
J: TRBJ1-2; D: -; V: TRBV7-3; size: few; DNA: TGTGCCAGCAGCCCCGGCCAGGAATACGGCTACACCTTC; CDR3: CASSPGQEYGYTF
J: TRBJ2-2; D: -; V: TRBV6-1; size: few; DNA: TGTGCCAGCAGGACCAACACCGGGGAGCTGTTTTTT; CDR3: CASRTNTGELFF
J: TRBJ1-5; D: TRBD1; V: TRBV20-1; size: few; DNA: TGCAGTGCATCGGGACAGGGGAGCAATCAGCCCCAGCATTTT; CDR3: CSASGQGSNQPQHF